This entry features one T cell receptor (beta chain) sequence. Several immunoSEQ plates held equal portions of the genomic DNA taken from each subset. Using immunoSEQ multiplex PCR, the repertoire was profiled, and TCRdb retains in-frame clones only, with some absent. This sample yields about 490,000 clones, of which about 79% are seen a single time; 10% to 15% belongs to the top ten. Germline V gene lookup returns CDR1 SEHNR and CDR2 FQNEAQ (reference sequence). V lost 1 base and J 4 bases, leaving 8 bases between the germline ends. The CDR3 runs 14 residues. The study drew all its donors from Caucasian adults living in Nashville, Tennessee. Extraction of genomic DNA in unsorted samples used 100 million or so PBMCs. The sample originates from a study of shared clonotypes between healthy human individuals.

The rearrangement joins TRBV7-9 to TRBJ2-1; D is uncertain. Input material: PBMCs. This sequence was found in a woman aged 40 to 49 in good health. Some clones in this sample may be carry-over from other donors' samples. CDR3 coding DNA: TGTGCCAGCAGCTTAGAGAGCGCATACAATGAGCAGTTCTTC. It yields the protein CASSLESAYNEQFF.